These T cell receptor beta chains were read from a single sample in a study of blood T cell repertoires in COVID-19. The data were produced by immunoSEQ multiplex PCR, yet TCRdb's version contains in-frame clones alone and is incomplete. The sample shows over 150,000 clones, approximately 88% of them seen only once. The material sequenced was peripheral blood. The receptor set was obtained from a woman aged 60-75 years who had recovered from COVID-19. CDR3s include the opening cysteine and the closing phenylalanine or tryptophan. A D gene is named only where the DNA matches it firmly. Clone size is not always given. Where it is, it says once, few, many or a class for expanded clones.

cdr3_nt: TGTGCCAGCAGTTTATCGACAGGGATCGGAAATGAGCAGTTCTTC
cdr3_aa: CASSLSTGIGNEQFF
v_call: TRBV28
d_call: TRBD1
j_call: TRBJ2-1
clone_size: -

cdr3_nt: TGTGCCAGCAGCGAGACAGGATATGAAGGGGATGAGCAGTTCTTC
cdr3_aa: CASSETGYEGDEQFF
v_call: TRBV7-9
d_call: -
j_call: TRBJ2-1
clone_size: once

cdr3_nt: TGTGCCAGCCGTAACGGTCGCCTCGGAAACACCATATATTTT
cdr3_aa: CASRNGRLGNTIYF
v_call: TRBV7-8
d_call: -
j_call: TRBJ1-3
clone_size: few

cdr3_nt: TGCAGCGTCAGAAGCCCTCAAGGGGGCACGATGAACACTGAAGCTTTCTTT
cdr3_aa: CSVRSPQGGTMNTEAFF
v_call: TRBV29-1
d_call: TRBD1
j_call: TRBJ1-1
clone_size: -

cdr3_nt: TGCGCCAGCAGCCCCGGGGGGACAGGGGGCCTAAACATTCAGTACTTC
cdr3_aa: CASSPGGTGGLNIQYF
v_call: TRBV5-1
d_call: TRBD1
j_call: TRBJ2-4
clone_size: once

cdr3_nt: TGTGCCAGCAGCCAAGAATGGCTAGCGGGGGGGGGAGGTCCGTTAGATACGCAGTATTTT
cdr3_aa: CASSQEWLAGGGGPLDTQYF
v_call: TRBV3-1/TRBV3-2
d_call: TRBD2
j_call: TRBJ2-3
clone_size: -

cdr3_nt: TGTGCCAGCAGCCTCCGGACAGGGGGAAACTATGGCTACACCTTC
cdr3_aa: CASSLRTGGNYGYTF
v_call: TRBV5-6
d_call: TRBD1
j_call: TRBJ1-2
clone_size: -

cdr3_nt: TGTGCCAGCAGTCCTACCTACCAAGAGACCCAGTACTTC
cdr3_aa: CASSPTYQETQYF
v_call: TRBV6-6
d_call: -
j_call: TRBJ2-5
clone_size: -

cdr3_nt: TGTGCCAGCAGTACAGGGATGAACACTGAAGCTTTCTTT
cdr3_aa: CASSTGMNTEAFF
v_call: TRBV28
d_call: -
j_call: TRBJ1-1
clone_size: -

cdr3_nt: TGTGCCATCAGTCCCGGGGTAGCGGGACGTTACGAGCAGTACTTC
cdr3_aa: CAISPGVAGRYEQYF
v_call: TRBV10-3
d_call: TRBD2
j_call: TRBJ2-7
clone_size: -

cdr3_nt: TGTGCCAGCAGCGCAGGGGCGTTCGAGACCCAGTACTTC
cdr3_aa: CASSAGAFETQYF
v_call: TRBV7-6
d_call: -
j_call: TRBJ2-5
clone_size: -

cdr3_nt: TGTGCCAGCAGCCAACAGGGGGGCGGCTCACCCCTCCACTTT
cdr3_aa: CASSQQGGGSPLHF
v_call: TRBV3-1/TRBV3-2
d_call: TRBD1
j_call: TRBJ1-6
clone_size: -

cdr3_nt: TGTGCCAGCAGTTTAGTTCCGGGGTCGGGTAATTCACCCCTCCACTTT
cdr3_aa: CASSLVPGSGNSPLHF
v_call: TRBV28
d_call: -
j_call: TRBJ1-6
clone_size: once

cdr3_nt: TGTGCCAGCACCCGGATAGCGGGGGGCTCTTACGAGCAGTACTTC
cdr3_aa: CASTRIAGGSYEQYF
v_call: TRBV5-5
d_call: TRBD2
j_call: TRBJ2-7
clone_size: -

cdr3_nt: TGTGCCAGCAGTGAAAGGGGGCTTCGCAATCAGCCCCAGCATTTT
cdr3_aa: CASSERGLRNQPQHF
v_call: TRBV2
d_call: TRBD1
j_call: TRBJ1-5
clone_size: many

cdr3_nt: TGCGCCAGCAGCTTGTACGCGAGCTCCTACGAGCAGTACTTC
cdr3_aa: CASSLYASSYEQYF
v_call: TRBV5-1
d_call: -
j_call: TRBJ2-7
clone_size: -

cdr3_nt: TGTGCCAGCAGCTTATTTGGGGGGGGAGAGACCCAGTACTTC
cdr3_aa: CASSLFGGGETQYF
v_call: TRBV11-2
d_call: TRBD2
j_call: TRBJ2-5
clone_size: -

cdr3_nt: TGCGCCAGCAGCCAAAACACAGGGGGACATTCACCCCTCCACTTT
cdr3_aa: CASSQNTGGHSPLHF
v_call: TRBV4-1
d_call: TRBD1
j_call: TRBJ1-6
clone_size: -

cdr3_nt: TGCGCCAGCAGCCAAGAAAGGGACAGGGTGGATGGCTACACCTTC
cdr3_aa: CASSQERDRVDGYTF
v_call: TRBV4-3
d_call: TRBD1
j_call: TRBJ1-2
clone_size: -

cdr3_nt: TGTGCCAGCAGCTTGCGGGCAACAGGGGCTCGTAGCAATCAGCCCCAGCATTTT
cdr3_aa: CASSLRATGARSNQPQHF
v_call: TRBV11-2
d_call: TRBD1
j_call: TRBJ1-5
clone_size: once

cdr3_nt: TGTGCCAGCAGGTCGCAGCGCTATGGCTACACCTTC
cdr3_aa: CASRSQRYGYTF
v_call: TRBV28
d_call: -
j_call: TRBJ1-2
clone_size: -

cdr3_nt: TGTGCCAGCAGCGTAGTCCAGAACACCGGGGAGCTGTTTTTT
cdr3_aa: CASSVVQNTGELFF
v_call: TRBV9
d_call: -
j_call: TRBJ2-2
clone_size: -